These T cell receptor beta chains were read from a single sample in a study of blood T cell repertoires in COVID-19. The table came from immunoSEQ multiplex PCR; TCRdb's copy has only in-frame clones and leaves some out. The data contain roughly 230,000 clones, roughly 80% of them singletons. Material for sequencing was peripheral blood. Receptor source: an elderly woman with acute or convalescent COVID-19. Both conserved end residues are part of each CDR3. D genes are given only for firm matches. For some rows the clone size is stated as once, few or many, or as a class when expanded; others skip it.

TRBV28	TRBD1	-	TRBJ2-7	TGTGCCAGCAGCCCGGGACAGTACGAGCAGTACTTC	CASSPGQYEQYF
TRBV4-1	TRBD2	once	TRBJ2-3	TGCGCCAGCAGCCAACGACTAGCGGGAGGGGGAGATACGCAGTATTTT	CASSQRLAGGGDTQYF
TRBV18	-	-	TRBJ2-5	TGTGCCAGCTCACCACCTTCAGTCTGGGAGACCCAGTACTTC	CASSPPSVWETQYF
TRBV28	TRBD2	-	TRBJ2-3	TGTGCCAGCAGCAGTTCTAGCGGGGGTTGGTATTTT	CASSSSSGGWYF
TRBV12-5	TRBD1	-	TRBJ2-2	TGTGCTAGTGGCCCGGGACAGGGGGCCCCCGGGGAGCTGTTTTTT	CASGPGQGAPGELFF
TRBV2	TRBD1	-	TRBJ1-1	TGTGCCAGCGTGGGGACAGGGTTGGATCTTGGAGCTTTCTTT	CASVGTGLDLGAFF
TRBV7-3	-	few	TRBJ2-1	TGTGCCAGCAGCGCGCGGGACAGCTCCTACAATGAGCAGTTCTTC	CASSARDSSYNEQFF
TRBV5-4	-	-	TRBJ1-2	TGTGCCAGCAGCTGGGGGGGAGGAGGGTTGCCCTATGGCTACACCTTC	CASSWGGGGLPYGYTF
TRBV2	TRBD2	-	TRBJ2-7	TGTGCCAGCAGGGCCGGGACTAGTGGGGGTGAGCAGTACTTC	CASRAGTSGGEQYF
TRBV18	TRBD2	once	TRBJ2-4	TGTGCCAGCTCACCACCCCACGCGGGAGTGGAAAACATTCAGTACTTC	CASSPPHAGVENIQYF
TRBV11-3	-	-	TRBJ2-7	TGTGCCAGCAGCTTATTGAGCAGGGGCGAGCAGTACTTC	CASSLLSRGEQYF
TRBV11-2	TRBD2	-	TRBJ2-7	TGTGCCAGCAGCTTAATAGTGTCCGGGACTAGGGGTACGGAGCAGTACTTC	CASSLIVSGTRGTEQYF
TRBV4-1	TRBD1	once	TRBJ1-2	TGCGCCAGCAGCGCAGACAGGGCACTTAACTATGGCTACACCTTC	CASSADRALNYGYTF
TRBV9	-	-	TRBJ2-7	TGTGCCAGCAGCGTAGACGGCGGCTCCTATGGGCAGTACTTC	CASSVDGGSYGQYF
TRBV3-1/TRBV3-2	TRBD1	-	TRBJ2-7	TGTGCCAGCAGCCGCGGACAGGGCTCCTACGAGCAGTACTTC	CASSRGQGSYEQYF
TRBV5-1	TRBD1	once	TRBJ1-5	TGCGCCAGCAGCGCGGGACAGGGAGGCAATCAGCCCCAGCATTTT	CASSAGQGGNQPQHF
TRBV7-9	-	few	TRBJ1-1	TGTGCCAGCAGCCCCACGGACAGTGAAGCTTTCTTT	CASSPTDSEAFF
TRBV19	TRBD1	-	TRBJ1-4	TGTGCCAGTAGCCCAACCCCTGGACAGGGCGCAGAACTGTTTTTT	CASSPTPGQGAELFF
TRBV27	TRBD2	-	TRBJ2-7	TGTGCCAGCAGTTCCCCCGGGACTAGCGGGAGTTTCGAGCAGTACTTC	CASSSPGTSGSFEQYF
TRBV7-9	-	once	TRBJ1-6	TGTGCCAGCAGCCGACAGAATAATTCACCCCTCCACTTT	CASSRQNNSPLHF
TRBV30	TRBD2	-	TRBJ2-7	TGTGCCTGGAGGACCGGACTAGCGGGAGATCAAAAGCAGTACTTC	CAWRTGLAGDQKQYF
TRBV7-2	TRBD1	-	TRBJ1-6	TGTGCCAGCAGCGCTTGGACAGGGGGGAATTCACCCCTCCACTTT	CASSAWTGGNSPLHF
TRBV5-5	-	once	TRBJ2-3	TGTGCCAGCAGCTCCTTACAAAGGTGGGCTACAGATACGCAGTATTTT	CASSSLQRWATDTQYF
TRBV9	-	-	TRBJ2-1	TGTGCCAGCAGCGTAGAGGAAGCGCTTAGCTCCTACAATGAGCAGTTCTTC	CASSVEEALSSYNEQFF
TRBV4-2	TRBD1	few	TRBJ2-7	TGTGCCAGCAGCCCGCGGGACAGGGTGGGGGAGCAGTACTTC	CASSPRDRVGEQYF
TRBV4-1	-	-	TRBJ2-1	TGCGCCAGCAGCTCCCATCCGACTAGGAACGCTGAGCAGTTCTTC	CASSSHPTRNAEQFF
TRBV19	TRBD1	-	TRBJ2-3	TGTGCCAGTAGTCGGGACAGGGGGGTGACAGATACGCAGTATTTT	CASSRDRGVTDTQYF
TRBV9	-	few	TRBJ2-7	TGTGCCAGCAGCCCGGGCGGAGGCTACGAGCAGTACTTC	CASSPGGGYEQYF
TRBV7-9	TRBD2	-	TRBJ2-1	TGTGCCAGCAGCTCGTGGACTAGCAACAATGAGCAGTTCTTC	CASSSWTSNNEQFF
TRBV9	-	-	TRBJ1-2	TGTGCCAGCAGCGTAGTGTTTGCAGGGGTTGGCTACACCTTC	CASSVVFAGVGYTF
TRBV19	-	-	TRBJ2-3	TGTGCCAGTAGTATCCAAAAAGGGGCAACCACAGATACGCAGTATTTT	CASSIQKGATTDTQYF
TRBV5-1	TRBD1	-	TRBJ1-2	TGCGCCAGCAGCTTGCAAGGACAGGGCAACTATGGCTACACCTTC	CASSLQGQGNYGYTF
TRBV9	TRBD1	-	TRBJ1-6	TGTGCCAGCAGCGGGGAGGTATCGGGACAGGGGAGTTCACCCCTCCACTTT	CASSGEVSGQGSSPLHF
TRBV3-1/TRBV3-2	TRBD1	-	TRBJ1-6	TGTGCCAGCAGCCTTACAGGGGGCCCTAATTCACCCCTCCACTTT	CASSLTGGPNSPLHF
TRBV7-9	TRBD2	-	TRBJ2-3	TGTGCCAGTACTACTAGCGGAGCCACAGATACGCAGTATTTT	CASTTSGATDTQYF
TRBV5-1	-	-	TRBJ1-5	TGCGCCAGCAGCCCCGGGGAGGTGGGGAACAATCAGCCCCAGCATTTT	CASSPGEVGNNQPQHF
TRBV7-2	TRBD2	-	TRBJ2-1	TGTGCCAGCAGCCCCCGGCGGACTAGCGGCTACAATGAGCAGTTCTTC	CASSPRRTSGYNEQFF
TRBV27	-	-	TRBJ1-4	TGTGCCAGCAGTTTATTCCCGAGAGAAAAACTGTTTTTT	CASSLFPREKLFF
TRBV6-2/TRBV6-3	TRBD2	-	TRBJ2-2	TGTGCCAGCAGCCCTCTGGGACTAGCGTTAGCCGGGGAGCTGTTTTTT	CASSPLGLALAGELFF
TRBV6-1	TRBD1	-	TRBJ1-3	TGTGCCAGCAGTGATGGACCAACAGGGGCTAGAGGAAACACCATATATTTT	CASSDGPTGARGNTIYF
TRBV5-5	-	-	TRBJ2-7	TGTGCCAGCAGCTTGGTGGTCAGGGGATCATACGAGCAGTACTTC	CASSLVVRGSYEQYF
TRBV6-2/TRBV6-3	TRBD2	-	TRBJ2-4	TGTGCCAGCAGTGGGGAGAAGATTTGGACTAGTTCCAAAAACATTCAGTACTTC	CASSGEKIWTSSKNIQYF
TRBV14	-	-	TRBJ1-4	TGTGCCAGCAGCCAGAGGGCTAATGAAAAACTGTTTTTT	CASSQRANEKLFF
TRBV25-1	-	once	TRBJ2-7	TGTGCCAGCCGCTGGGGGGACTACGAGCAGTACTTC	CASRWGDYEQYF
TRBV7-2	TRBD2	-	TRBJ2-2	TGTGCCAGCAGCTCCCACCCCGGACTAGCTGTCACCGGGGAGCTGTTTTTT	CASSSHPGLAVTGELFF
TRBV19	-	few	TRBJ2-5	TGTGCCAGTAGTACGGGACTCTCCAAAGAGACCCAGTACTTC	CASSTGLSKETQYF
TRBV19	TRBD1	-	TRBJ1-2	TGTGCCAGTAGTCAGAAGCGGGACAGGGTCTATGGCTACACCTTC	CASSQKRDRVYGYTF
TRBV5-1	-	-	TRBJ2-1	TGCGCCAGCAGCTTAGGAGTAAGCGGTACCTACAATGAGCAGTTCTTC	CASSLGVSGTYNEQFF
TRBV28	TRBD1	-	TRBJ2-7	TGTGCCAGCAGTTTAATTTTGGGGACAGGGGAGGTCGAGCAGTACTTC	CASSLILGTGEVEQYF
TRBV4-1	TRBD2	-	TRBJ2-7	TGCGCCAGCAGCCAAGGCGTACTAGCGGGCCCTTACGAGCAGTACTTC	CASSQGVLAGPYEQYF
TRBV5-1	TRBD1	few	TRBJ1-6	TGCGCCAGCAGCCAGGGACAGGGCTTTAATTCACCCCTCCACTTT	CASSQGQGFNSPLHF
TRBV13	TRBD1	-	TRBJ1-4	TGTGCCAGCAGCTCAGGGACAGGGGGTATTGAAAAACTGTTTTTT	CASSSGTGGIEKLFF
TRBV19	-	-	TRBJ2-7	TGTGCCAGTAGTATAGGGGGGCACTCCTACGAGCAGTACTTC	CASSIGGHSYEQYF